Given below is one T cell receptor (beta chain) in context. The sample originates from a study of blood T cell repertoires in COVID-19. Study-wide background: The United States, Italy and Spain provided the acute and convalescent COVID-19 samples. T cells, B-cell-depleted T cells, or PBMCs supplied cDNA or gDNA.

Study processing details: By means of reference gene primer amplification, nucleated cell counts were estimated. Clones were read by immunoSEQ multiplex PCR, and TCRdb kept only the in-frame ones, dropping some. V and J calls and clone size are those listed in that table; D and trimming were worked out from the DNA. The sample has roughly 64,000 clones; around 80% are singletons. The germline V gene has CDR1 MNHEY and CDR2 SVGAGI. The CDR3 is 13 amino acids. Trimming took off 0 bases at V and 9 bases at J, with 10 bases between the two ends. The V call is TRBV6-5, the J call TRBJ2-3; D perhaps matches TRBD1 (5 bases). The TCR was taken from a man between 60 and 70 years old with COVID-19, enrolled during active disease. Sequenced material: peripheral blood. CDR3 bases: TGTGCCAGCAGTTACTCAACCGCAGGGACGCAGTATTTT. This codes for CASSYSTAGTQYF.